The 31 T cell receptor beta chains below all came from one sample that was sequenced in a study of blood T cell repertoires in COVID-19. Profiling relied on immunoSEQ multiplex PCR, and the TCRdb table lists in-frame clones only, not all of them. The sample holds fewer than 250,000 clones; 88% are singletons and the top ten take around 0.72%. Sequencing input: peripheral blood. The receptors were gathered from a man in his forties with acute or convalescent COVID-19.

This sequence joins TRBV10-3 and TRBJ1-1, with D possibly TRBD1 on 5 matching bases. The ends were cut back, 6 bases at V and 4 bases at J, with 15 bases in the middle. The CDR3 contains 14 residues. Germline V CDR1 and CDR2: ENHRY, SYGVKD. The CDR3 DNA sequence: TGTGCCATCAGATCCGCACAGGACGGCACTGAAGCTTTCTTT. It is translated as CAIRSAQDGTEAFF.

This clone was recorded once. CDR3 bases: TGTGCCTGGAATCCCACAGGGATCAACTACGAGCAGTACTTC. It is translated as CAWNPTGINYEQYF. The chain uses TRBV30 and TRBJ2-7; TRBD1 might be the D (6 bases). V was trimmed by 4 bases and J by 3 bases, leaving 16 bases between them. The CDR3 has 14 residues. Germline V gene sequence: CDR1 GTSNPN, CDR2 SVGIG (reference sequence). The complete variable domain, with remaining parts taken from reference TRBV30 and TRBJ2-7, reads SQTIHQWPATLVQPVGSPLSLECTVEGTSNPNLYWYRQAAGRGLQLLFYSVGIGQISSEVPQNLSASRPQDRQFILSSKKLLLSDSGFYLCAWNPTGINYEQYFGPGTRLTVT.

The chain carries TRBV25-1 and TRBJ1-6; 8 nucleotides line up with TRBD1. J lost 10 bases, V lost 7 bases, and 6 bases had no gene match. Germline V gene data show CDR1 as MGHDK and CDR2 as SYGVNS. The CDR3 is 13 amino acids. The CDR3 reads CASTGQGRSPLHF. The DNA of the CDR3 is TGTGCCAGCACAGGACAGGGCAGATCACCCCTCCACTTT.

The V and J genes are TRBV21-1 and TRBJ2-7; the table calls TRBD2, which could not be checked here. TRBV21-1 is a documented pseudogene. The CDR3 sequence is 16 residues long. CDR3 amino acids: CASSREGGDDTYEQYF. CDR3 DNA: TGTGCCAGCAGCAGGGAGGGCGGAGACGACACCTACGAGCAGTACTTC.

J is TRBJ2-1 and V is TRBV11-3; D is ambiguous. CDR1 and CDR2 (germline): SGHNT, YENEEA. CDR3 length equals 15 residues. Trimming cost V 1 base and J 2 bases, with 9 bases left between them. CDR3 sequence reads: CASSLVGGTYNEQFF. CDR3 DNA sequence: TGTGCCAGCAGCTTAGTTGGCGGAACCTACAATGAGCAGTTCTTC.

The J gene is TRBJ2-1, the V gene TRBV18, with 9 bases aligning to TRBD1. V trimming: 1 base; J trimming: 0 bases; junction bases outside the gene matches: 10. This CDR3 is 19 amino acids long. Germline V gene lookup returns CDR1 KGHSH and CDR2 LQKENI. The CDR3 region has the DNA TGTGCCAGCTCACCACAACTCAACAGGGGGCCCCACTCCTACAATGAGCAGTTCTTC. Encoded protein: CASSPQLNRGPHSYNEQFF.

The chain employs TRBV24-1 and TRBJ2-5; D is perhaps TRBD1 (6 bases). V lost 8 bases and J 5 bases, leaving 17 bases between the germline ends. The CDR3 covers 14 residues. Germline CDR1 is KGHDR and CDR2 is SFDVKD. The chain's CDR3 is CATIRRTVRETQYF. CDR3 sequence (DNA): TGTGCCACCATTCGTAGGACAGTGAGGGAGACCCAGTACTTC.

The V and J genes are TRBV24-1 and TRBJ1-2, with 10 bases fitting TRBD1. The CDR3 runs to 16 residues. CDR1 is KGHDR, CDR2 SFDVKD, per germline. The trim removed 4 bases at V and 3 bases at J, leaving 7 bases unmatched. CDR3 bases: TGTGCCACCAGTGACTCTAGCGGGACAGGGGACTATGGCTACACCTTC. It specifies CATSDSSGTGDYGYTF.

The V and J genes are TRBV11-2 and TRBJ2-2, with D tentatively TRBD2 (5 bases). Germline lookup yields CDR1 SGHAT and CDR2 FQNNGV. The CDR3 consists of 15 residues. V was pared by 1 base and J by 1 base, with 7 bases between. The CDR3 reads CASSLGEGNTGELFF. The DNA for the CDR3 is TGTGCCAGCAGCTTAGGAGAGGGGAACACCGGGGAGCTGTTTTTT.

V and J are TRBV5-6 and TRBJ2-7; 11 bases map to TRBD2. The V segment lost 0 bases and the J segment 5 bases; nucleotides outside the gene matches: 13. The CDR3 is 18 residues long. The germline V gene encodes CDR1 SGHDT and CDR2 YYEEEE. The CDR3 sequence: CASSLEPFTSGSIHEQYF. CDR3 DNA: TGTGCCAGCAGCTTGGAGCCATTCACTAGCGGGAGTATCCACGAGCAGTACTTC. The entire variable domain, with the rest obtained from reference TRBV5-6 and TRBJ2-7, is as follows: DAGVTQSPTHLIKTRGQQVTLRCSPKSGHDTVSWYQQALGQGPQFIFQYYEEEERQRGNFPDRFSGHQFPNYSSELNVNALLLGDSALYLCASSLEPFTSGSIHEQYFGPGTRLTVT.

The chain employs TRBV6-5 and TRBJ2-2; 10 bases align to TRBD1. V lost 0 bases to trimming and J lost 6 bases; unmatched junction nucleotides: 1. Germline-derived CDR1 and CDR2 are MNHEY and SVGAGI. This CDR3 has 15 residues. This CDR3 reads CASSYSTGGSGELFF. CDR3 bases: TGTGCCAGCAGTTACTCGACAGGGGGCTCCGGGGAGCTGTTTTTT.

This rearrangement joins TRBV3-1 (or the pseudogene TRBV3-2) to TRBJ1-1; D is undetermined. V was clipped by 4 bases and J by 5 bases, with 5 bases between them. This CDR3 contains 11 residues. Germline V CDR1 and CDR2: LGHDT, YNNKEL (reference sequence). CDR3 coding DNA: TGTGCCAGCAGCCTGTCGACTGAAGCTTTCTTT. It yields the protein CASSLSTEAFF.

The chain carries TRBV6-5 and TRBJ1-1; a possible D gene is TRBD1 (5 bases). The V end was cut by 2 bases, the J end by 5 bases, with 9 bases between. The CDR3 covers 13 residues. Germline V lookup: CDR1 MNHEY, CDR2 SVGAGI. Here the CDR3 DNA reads TGTGCCAGCAGTTACAGGGCAGGGACTGAAGCTTTCTTT. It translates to CASSYRAGTEAFF.

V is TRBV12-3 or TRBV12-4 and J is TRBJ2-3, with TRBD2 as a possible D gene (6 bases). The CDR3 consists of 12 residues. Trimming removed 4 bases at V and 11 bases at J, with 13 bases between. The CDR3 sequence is CASSSDYSRQYF. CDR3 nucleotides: TGTGCCAGCAGTTCGGACTACTCGAGGCAGTATTTT.

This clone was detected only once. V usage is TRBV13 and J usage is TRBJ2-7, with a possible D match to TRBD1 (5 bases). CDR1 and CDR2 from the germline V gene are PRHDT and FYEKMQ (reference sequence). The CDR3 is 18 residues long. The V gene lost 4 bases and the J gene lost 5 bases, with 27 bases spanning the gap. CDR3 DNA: TGTGCCAGCAGCTCTACTTACCCAGGACACCTCGAAGGTAACGAGCAGTACTTC. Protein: CASSSTYPGHLEGNEQYF.

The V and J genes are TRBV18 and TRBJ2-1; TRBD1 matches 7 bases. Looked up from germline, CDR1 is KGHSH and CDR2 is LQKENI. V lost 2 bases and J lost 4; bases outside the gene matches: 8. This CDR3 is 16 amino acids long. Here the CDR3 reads CASSPELRQGYNEQFF. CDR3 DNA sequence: TGTGCCAGCTCACCAGAGTTACGACAGGGATACAATGAGCAGTTCTTC.

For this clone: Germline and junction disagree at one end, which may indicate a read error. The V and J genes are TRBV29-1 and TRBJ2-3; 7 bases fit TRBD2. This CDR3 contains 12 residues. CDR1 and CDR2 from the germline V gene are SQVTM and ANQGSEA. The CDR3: CSVGGSKDTQYF. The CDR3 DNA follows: TGCAGCGTTGGCGGGAGCAAAGATACGCAGTATTTT.

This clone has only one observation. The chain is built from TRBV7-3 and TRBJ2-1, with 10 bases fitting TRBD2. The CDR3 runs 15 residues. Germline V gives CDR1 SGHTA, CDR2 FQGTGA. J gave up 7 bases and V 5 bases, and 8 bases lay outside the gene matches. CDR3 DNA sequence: TGTGCCAGCAGCAGAACTAGCGGGATAGGGAATGAGCAGTTCTTC. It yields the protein CASSRTSGIGNEQFF.

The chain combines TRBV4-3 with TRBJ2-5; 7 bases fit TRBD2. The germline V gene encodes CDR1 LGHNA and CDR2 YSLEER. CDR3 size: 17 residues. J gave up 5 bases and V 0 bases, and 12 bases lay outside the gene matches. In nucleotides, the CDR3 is TGCGCCAGCAGCCAAGAGGGCCCTAGCGGACCGAGGGAGACCCAGTACTTC. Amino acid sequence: CASSQEGPSGPRETQYF.

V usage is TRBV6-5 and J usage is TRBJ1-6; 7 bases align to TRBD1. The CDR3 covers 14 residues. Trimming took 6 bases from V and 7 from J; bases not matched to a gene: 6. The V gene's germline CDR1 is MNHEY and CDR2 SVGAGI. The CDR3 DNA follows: TGTGCCAGCAGCCAAGGGGGCTGGAATTCACCCCTCCACTTT. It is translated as CASSQGGWNSPLHF.

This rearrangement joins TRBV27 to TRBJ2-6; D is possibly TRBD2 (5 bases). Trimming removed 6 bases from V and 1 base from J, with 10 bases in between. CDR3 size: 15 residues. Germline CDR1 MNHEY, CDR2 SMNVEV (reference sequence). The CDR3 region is CASRHSGSGANVLTF. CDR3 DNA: TGTGCCAGCAGACATTCGGGGTCTGGGGCCAACGTCCTGACTTTC.

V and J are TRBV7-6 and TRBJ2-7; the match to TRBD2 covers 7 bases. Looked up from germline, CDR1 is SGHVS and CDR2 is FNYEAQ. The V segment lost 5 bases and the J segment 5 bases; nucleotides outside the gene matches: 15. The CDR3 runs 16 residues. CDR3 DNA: TGTGCCAGCAGCCCCCAGGGCGGACTAGTAATCAACGAGCAGTACTTC. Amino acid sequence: CASSPQGGLVINEQYF.

Here the CDR3 DNA reads TGTGCCAGCAGCCCGGCCCGGCAGGGTGACACTGAAGCTTTCTTT. Protein product: CASSPARQGDTEAFF. The chain employs TRBV5-4 and TRBJ1-1; a weak D match, TRBD1 (5 bases). The CDR3 spans 15 residues. Trimming cost V 4 bases and J 3 bases, with 16 bases left between them. CDR1 is SGHNT and CDR2 is YYREEE in the germline V gene (reference sequence).

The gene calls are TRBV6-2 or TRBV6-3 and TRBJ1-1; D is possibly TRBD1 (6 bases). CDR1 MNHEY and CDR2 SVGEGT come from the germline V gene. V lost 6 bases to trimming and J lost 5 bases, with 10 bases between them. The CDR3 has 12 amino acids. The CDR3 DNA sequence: TGTGCCAGCAGCCCCACAGGGACTGAAGCTTTCTTT. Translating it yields CASSPTGTEAFF.

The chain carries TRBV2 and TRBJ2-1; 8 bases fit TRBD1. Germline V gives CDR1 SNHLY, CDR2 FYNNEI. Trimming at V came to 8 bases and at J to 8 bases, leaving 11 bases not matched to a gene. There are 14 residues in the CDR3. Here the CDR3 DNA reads TGTGCCAGCCGAGGGACAGGTGGTGGCGATGAGCAGTTCTTC. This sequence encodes CASRGTGGGDEQFF.

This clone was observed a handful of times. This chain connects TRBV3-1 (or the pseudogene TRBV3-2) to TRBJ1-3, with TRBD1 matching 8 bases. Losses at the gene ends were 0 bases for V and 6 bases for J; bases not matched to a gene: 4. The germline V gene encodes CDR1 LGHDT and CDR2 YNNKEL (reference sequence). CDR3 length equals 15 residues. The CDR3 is CASSQDQGAQNTIYF. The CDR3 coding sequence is TGTGCCAGCAGCCAAGATCAGGGGGCACAAAACACCATATATTTT.

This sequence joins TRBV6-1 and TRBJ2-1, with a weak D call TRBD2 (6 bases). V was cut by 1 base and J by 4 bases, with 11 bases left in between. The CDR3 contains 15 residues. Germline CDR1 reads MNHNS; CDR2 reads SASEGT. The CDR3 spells CASSEGRDWYNEQFF. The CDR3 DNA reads TGTGCCAGCAGTGAAGGTAGGGACTGGTACAATGAGCAGTTCTTC.

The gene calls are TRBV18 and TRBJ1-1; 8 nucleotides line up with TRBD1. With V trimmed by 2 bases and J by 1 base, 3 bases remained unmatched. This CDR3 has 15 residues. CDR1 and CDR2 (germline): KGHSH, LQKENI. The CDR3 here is CASSPAGQANTEAFF. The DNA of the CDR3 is TGTGCCAGCTCACCAGCGGGACAGGCGAACACTGAAGCTTTCTTT.

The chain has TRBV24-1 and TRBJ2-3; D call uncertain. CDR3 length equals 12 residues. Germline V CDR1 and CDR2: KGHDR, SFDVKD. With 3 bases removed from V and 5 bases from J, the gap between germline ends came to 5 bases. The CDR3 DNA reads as TGTGCCACCAGTGATCCCCTAGATACGCAGTATTTT. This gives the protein CATSDPLDTQYF.

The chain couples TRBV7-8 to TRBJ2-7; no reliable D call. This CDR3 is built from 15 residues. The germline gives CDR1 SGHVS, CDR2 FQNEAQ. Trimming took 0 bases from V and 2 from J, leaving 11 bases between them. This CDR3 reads CASSLASTIAYEQYF. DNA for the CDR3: TGTGCCAGCAGCTTAGCCAGTACTATAGCCTACGAGCAGTACTTC. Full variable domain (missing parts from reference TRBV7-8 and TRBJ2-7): GAGVSQSPRYKVAKRGQDVALRCDPISGHVSLFWYQQALGQGPEFLTYFQNEAQLDKSGLPSDRFFAERPEGSVSTLKIQRTQQEDSAVYLCASSLASTIAYEQYFGPGTRLTVT.

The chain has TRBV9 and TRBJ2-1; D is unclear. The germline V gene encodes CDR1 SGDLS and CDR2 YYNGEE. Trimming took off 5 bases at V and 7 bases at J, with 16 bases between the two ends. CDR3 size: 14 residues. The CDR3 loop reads CASRSLDEENEQFF. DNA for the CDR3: TGTGCCAGCAGATCACTCGACGAGGAAAATGAGCAGTTCTTC.